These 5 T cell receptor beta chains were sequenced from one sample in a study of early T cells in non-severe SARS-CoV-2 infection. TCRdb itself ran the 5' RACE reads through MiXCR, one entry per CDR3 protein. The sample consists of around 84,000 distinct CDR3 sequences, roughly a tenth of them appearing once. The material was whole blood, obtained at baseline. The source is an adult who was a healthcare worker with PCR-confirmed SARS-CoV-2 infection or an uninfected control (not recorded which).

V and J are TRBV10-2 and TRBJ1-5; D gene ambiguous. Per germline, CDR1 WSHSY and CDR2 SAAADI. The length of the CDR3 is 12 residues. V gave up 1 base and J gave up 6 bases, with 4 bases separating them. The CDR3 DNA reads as TGCGCCAGCAGTGAGTGGGCTCAGCCCCAGCATTTT. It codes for CASSEWAQPQHF.

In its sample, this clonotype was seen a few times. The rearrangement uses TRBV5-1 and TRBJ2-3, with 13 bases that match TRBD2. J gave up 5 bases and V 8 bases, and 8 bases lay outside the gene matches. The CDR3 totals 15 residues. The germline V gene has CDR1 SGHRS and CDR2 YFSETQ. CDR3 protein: CASNRLAGGLDTQYF. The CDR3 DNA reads TGCGCCAGTAACCGACTAGCGGGAGGTCTAGATACGCAGTATTTT.

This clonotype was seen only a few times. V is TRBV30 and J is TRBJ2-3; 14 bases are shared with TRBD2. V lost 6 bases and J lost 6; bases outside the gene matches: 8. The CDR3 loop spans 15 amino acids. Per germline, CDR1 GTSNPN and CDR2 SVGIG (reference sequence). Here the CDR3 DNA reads TGTGCCTGCCGGGGACTAGCGGGAGCACGGGATACGCAGTATTTT. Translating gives CACRGLAGARDTQYF.

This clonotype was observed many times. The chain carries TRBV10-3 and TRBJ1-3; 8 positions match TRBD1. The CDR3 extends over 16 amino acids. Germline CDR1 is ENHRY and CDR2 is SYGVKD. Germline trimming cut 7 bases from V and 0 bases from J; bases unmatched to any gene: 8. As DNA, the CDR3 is TGTGCCATCACCCCTCGGGACAGGCGCTCTGGAAACACCATATATTTT. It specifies CAITPRDRRSGNTIYF.

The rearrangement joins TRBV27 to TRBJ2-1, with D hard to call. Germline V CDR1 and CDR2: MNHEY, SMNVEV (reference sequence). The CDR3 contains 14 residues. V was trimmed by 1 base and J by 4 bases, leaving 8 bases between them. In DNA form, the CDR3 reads TGTGCCAGCAGTTTATTAGGGCCTTACAATGAGCAGTTCTTC. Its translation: CASSLLGPYNEQFF.